Presented here are 21 T cell receptor beta chains from one specimen sequenced in a study of early stage breast cancer tumors (dated by TCRdb to the late 2010s). The method was the immunoSEQ multiplex PCR assay. Imported from immuneACCESS, the table was reduced by TCRdb to in-frame sequences with V and J called. These copies leave out some clones; in studies compared against another copy, an unresolved V gene accounts for under half, and the cause of the remainder is not known. The sample yields tens of thousands of clones; 70% to 85% were counted once. The ten largest clones represent 6.8% of the sample. Material for sequencing was blood. The receptor source for this set is a person in their sixties with breast cancer.

The chain employs TRBV28 and TRBJ2-3; a possible D gene is TRBD1 (5 bases). Germline lookup yields CDR1 MDHEN and CDR2 SYDVKM. There are 15 residues in the CDR3. V was shortened by 7 bases and J by 0 bases, with 14 bases between the two germline ends. CDR3 region: CASTKRAGSTDTQYF. The CDR3 DNA follows: TGTGCCAGCACGAAAAGGGCAGGGAGCACAGATACGCAGTATTTT.

The chain links TRBV29-1 to TRBJ2-1, with D maybe TRBD2 (6 bases). The CDR3 is 12 amino acids. V was trimmed by 3 bases and J by 10 bases, leaving 13 bases between them. Germline V gives CDR1 SQVTM, CDR2 ANQGSEA. CDR3 loop: CSVDGVAGEQFF. The DNA for the CDR3 is TGCAGCGTTGATGGAGTCGCGGGGGAGCAGTTCTTC.

Of note for this clone: At one of its ends the junction is not consistent with the germline gene, which may arise from a read error. This sequence joins TRBV14 and TRBJ2-7; maybe TRBD2 (6 bases). CDR3 length: 13 residues. CDR1 is SGHDN, CDR2 FVKESK, per germline. This chain's CDR3 is CASSQVGYGGEQF. DNA for the CDR3: TGTGCCAGCAGCCAAGTTGGGTACGGGGGAGAGCAATTC.

The V and J genes are TRBV27 and TRBJ1-5, with 9 bases matching TRBD1. CDR1 is MNHEY and CDR2 is SMNVEV in the germline V gene (reference sequence). The CDR3 is made up of 16 amino acids. Trimming at V came to 6 bases and at J to 3 bases, leaving 9 bases not matched to a gene. The CDR3 is CASSPGQGRYNQPQHF. The CDR3 DNA follows: TGTGCCAGCAGCCCGGGACAGGGAAGGTACAATCAGCCCCAGCATTTT.

The chain links TRBV7-2 to TRBJ2-3; 10 nucleotides align to TRBD2. CDR1 is SGHTA, CDR2 FQGNSA, per germline. CDR3 length: 17 amino acids. After removal of 0 bases from V and 5 bases from J, the junction contained 8 bases not matched to a gene. The CDR3: CASSLAPAGGPGDTQYF. The CDR3 coding sequence is TGTGCCAGCAGCTTAGCGCCAGCGGGAGGGCCAGGAGATACGCAGTATTTT.

This clone came up a few times. This chain uses TRBV19 with TRBJ2-2, with TRBD1 identical over 7 bases. There are 16 residues in the CDR3. V shed 3 bases, J shed 4 bases, and the junction held 8 bases outside the gene matches. Germline V gene sequence: CDR1 LNHDA, CDR2 SQIVND (reference sequence). The CDR3: CASSIVGTVGTGELFF. The CDR3 coding sequence is TGTGCCAGTAGTATCGTTGGGACAGTTGGCACCGGGGAGCTGTTTTTT.

The chain has TRBV7-9 and TRBJ2-3, with 7 positions matching TRBD1. The CDR3 extends over 14 amino acids. V lost 7 bases and J lost 1; bases outside the gene matches: 5. Germline-derived CDR1 and CDR2 are SEHNR and FQNEAQ (reference sequence). As DNA, the CDR3 is TGTGCCAGCATAACAGGGGCAGGCACAGATACGCAGTATTTT. It yields the protein CASITGAGTDTQYF.

The chain uses TRBV5-1 and TRBJ1-2; TRBD1 aligns across 9 bases. With 0 bases clipped from V and 4 bases from J, the junction kept 13 bases outside the gene matches. CDR1 SGHRS and CDR2 YFSETQ come from the germline V gene. This CDR3 has 18 residues. The CDR3 coding sequence is TGCGCCAGCAGCTTGGGACGGACAGGGGTGCCGGGGAGCTATGGCTACACCTTC. This encodes CASSLGRTGVPGSYGYTF.

The chain combines TRBV27 with TRBJ2-1; D might be TRBD1 (6 bases). Germline CDR1 MNHEY, CDR2 SMNVEV (reference sequence). The CDR3 length is 15 residues. With 2 bases removed from V and 5 bases from J, the gap between germline ends came to 13 bases. CDR3 loop: CASSLRVGGNNEQFF. The CDR3 region has the DNA TGTGCCAGCAGTTTAAGGGTAGGGGGTAACAATGAGCAGTTCTTC.

The chain joins TRBV11-1 to TRBJ2-1; D not resolved. This CDR3 is 15 amino acids long. The germline V gene encodes CDR1 SGHAT and CDR2 FQDESV (reference sequence). V was pared by 2 bases and J by 0 bases, with 8 bases between. The CDR3 DNA is TGTGCCAGCAGCTTATCCCCAAACTCCTACAATGAGCAGTTCTTC. It is translated as CASSLSPNSYNEQFF.

This clone was seen more than once but under ten times. The V gene is TRBV27, the J gene TRBJ2-1; 13 bases are shared with TRBD2. The CDR3 totals 15 residues. Germline loops: CDR1 MNHEY, CDR2 SMNVEV (reference sequence). Trimming at V came to 3 bases and at J to 5 bases, leaving 1 base not matched to a gene. The CDR3 reads CASSFGLAGDNEQFF. In DNA, the CDR3 is TGTGCCAGCAGTTTCGGACTAGCGGGGGACAATGAGCAGTTCTTC.

This clone was counted a single time. The chain uses TRBV7-3 and TRBJ2-3; maybe TRBD1 (5 bases). CDR3 length equals 16 residues. The germline gives CDR1 SGHTA, CDR2 FQGTGA. V shed 4 bases and J shed 0 bases, with 14 bases lying between them. The CDR3 DNA reads as TGTGCCAGCAGCTCCCAGGGCGGATTAAGCACAGATACGCAGTATTTT. It translates to CASSSQGGLSTDTQYF.

Worth noting for this clone: One junction end disagrees with the germline gene, perhaps due to a read error. The chain uses TRBV10-3 and TRBJ2-7; perhaps TRBD1 as D (5 bases). The CDR3 spans 14 residues. Looked up from germline, CDR1 is ENHRY and CDR2 is SYGVKD. CDR3 nucleotides: TGTGCGATCAAATCGCGGCAGGGTCCGTACGAGCAGTACTTC. It is translated as CAIKSRQGPYEQYF.

This chain links TRBV11-2 with TRBJ1-4; D unclear. V lost 1 base to trimming and J lost 0 bases, with 9 bases between them. The germline V gene encodes CDR1 SGHAT and CDR2 FQNNGV. The length of the CDR3 is 16 residues. The CDR3 loop reads CASSLGRSATNEKLFF. The CDR3 coding sequence is TGTGCCAGCAGCTTAGGACGCTCTGCAACTAATGAAAAACTGTTTTTT.

This sequence joins TRBV11-2 and TRBJ2-1, with 8 bases aligning to TRBD2. The CDR3 consists of 15 residues. J lost 9 bases, V lost 5 bases, and 12 bases had no gene match. Germline CDR1 reads SGHAT; CDR2 reads FQNNGV. This CDR3 is CASSPPGLVGSEQFF. CDR3 nucleotide sequence: TGTGCCAGCAGCCCCCCGGGACTAGTTGGGAGTGAGCAGTTCTTC. Looking up the rest from reference TRBV11-2 and TRBJ2-1 gives the full variable domain: EAGVAQSPRYKIIEKRQSVAFWCNPISGHATLYWYQQILGQGPKLLIQFQNNGVVDDSQLPKDRFSAERLKGVDSTLKIQPAKLEDSAVYLCASSPPGLVGSEQFFGPGTRLTVL.

J is TRBJ1-4 and V is TRBV4-2; no definite D call. The CDR3 has 17 residues. V dropped 0 bases and J dropped 4 bases, with 15 bases sitting between them. The germline V gene encodes CDR1 LGHNA and CDR2 YNFKEQ. The CDR3 loop is CASSQDRNSKRNEKLFF. In DNA, the CDR3 is TGTGCCAGCAGCCAAGATAGAAATAGTAAGCGTAATGAAAAACTGTTTTTT.

This clone was recorded only once. J is TRBJ1-2 and V is TRBV4-1; D is ambiguous. V lost 1 base to trimming and J lost 4 bases, with 10 bases between them. There are 14 residues in the CDR3. From germline, CDR1 is MGHRA and CDR2 YSYEKL. CDR3 in DNA: TGCGCCAGCAGCCAAGGGAGGACTGGCTATGGCTACACCTTC. This encodes CASSQGRTGYGYTF.

This clone was detected a few times. This chain links TRBV18 with TRBJ1-6; weak D call: TRBD1 (6 bases). This CDR3 contains 13 residues. Deletions cut 3 bases from V and 8 bases from J, with 8 bases between. Germline CDR1 reads KGHSH; CDR2 reads LQKENI. The CDR3 DNA reads TGTGCCAGCTCACCTCGGACAGATTCACCCCTCCACTTT. Its protein is CASSPRTDSPLHF.

The CDR3 here is CASSDTRGNEQFF. The CDR3 nucleotides read TGTGCCAGCAGCGACACCCGCGGAAATGAGCAGTTCTTC. The rearrangement links TRBV13 to TRBJ2-1, with unresolved D. The V end was cut by 5 bases, the J end by 7 bases, with 12 bases between. This CDR3 comprises 13 residues. The germline gives CDR1 PRHDT, CDR2 FYEKMQ (reference sequence).

V gene TRBV25-1 combines with J gene TRBJ1-4, with TRBD1 matching 7 bases. This CDR3 is 13 amino acids long. V dropped 6 bases and J dropped 8; count of bases not matched to a gene: 6. Germline CDR1 and CDR2: MGHDK and SYGVNS. CDR3 sequence (DNA): TGTGCCAGCAGGGACAGGCGGGGAGAAAAACTGTTTTTT. Translating it yields CASRDRRGEKLFF. Full variable domain (remainder filled in from reference TRBV25-1 and TRBJ1-4): EADIYQTPRYLVIGTGKKITLECSQTMGHDKMYWYQQDPGMELHLIHYSYGVNSTEKGDLSSESTVSRIRTEHFPLTLESARPSHTSQYLCASRDRRGEKLFFGSGTQLSVL.

The V gene is TRBV5-4, the J gene TRBJ2-1, with 7 bases aligning to TRBD1. This CDR3 is built from 16 residues. V gave up 2 bases and J gave up 4 bases; unmatched junction bases: 9. CDR1 and CDR2 from the germline V gene are SGHNT and YYREEE (reference sequence). The CDR3 DNA follows: TGTGCCAGCAGCTTAGCCCGGGACAGAAGATACAATGAGCAGTTCTTC. Translated: CASSLARDRRYNEQFF.